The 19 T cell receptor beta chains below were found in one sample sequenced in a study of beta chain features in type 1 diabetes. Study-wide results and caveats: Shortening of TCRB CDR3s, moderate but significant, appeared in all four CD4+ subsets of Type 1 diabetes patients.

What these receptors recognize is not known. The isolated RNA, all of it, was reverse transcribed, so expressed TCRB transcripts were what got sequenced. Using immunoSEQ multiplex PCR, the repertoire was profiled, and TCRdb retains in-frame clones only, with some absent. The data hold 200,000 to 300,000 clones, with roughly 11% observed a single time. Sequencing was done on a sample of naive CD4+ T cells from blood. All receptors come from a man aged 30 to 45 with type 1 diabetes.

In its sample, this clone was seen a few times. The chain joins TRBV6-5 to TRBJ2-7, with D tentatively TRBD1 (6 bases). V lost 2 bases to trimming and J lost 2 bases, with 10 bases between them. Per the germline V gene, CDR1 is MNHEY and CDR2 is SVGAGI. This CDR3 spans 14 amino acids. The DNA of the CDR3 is TGTGCCAGCAGTTACATACAGGGTCCCTACGAGCAGTACTTC. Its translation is CASSYIQGPYEQYF.

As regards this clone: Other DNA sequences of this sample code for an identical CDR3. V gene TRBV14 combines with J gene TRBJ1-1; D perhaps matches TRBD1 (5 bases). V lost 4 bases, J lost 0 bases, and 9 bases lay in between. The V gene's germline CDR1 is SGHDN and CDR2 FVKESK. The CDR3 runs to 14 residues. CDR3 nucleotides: TGTGCCAGCAGCCGCGGGACGGTGAACACTGAAGCTTTCTTT. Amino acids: CASSRGTVNTEAFF.

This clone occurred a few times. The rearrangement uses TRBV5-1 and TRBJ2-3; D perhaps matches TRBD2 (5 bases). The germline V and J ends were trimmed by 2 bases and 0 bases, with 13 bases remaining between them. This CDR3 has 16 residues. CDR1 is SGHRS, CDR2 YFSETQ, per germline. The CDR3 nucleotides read TGCGCCAGCAGCTTTCGGGGAGTTCAAAGCACAGATACGCAGTATTTT. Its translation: CASSFRGVQSTDTQYF.

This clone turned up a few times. CDR3 sequence (DNA): TGTGCCAGCTCACCCGGACAGAAGGAGACCCAGTACTTC. This gives the protein CASSPGQKETQYF. This chain joins TRBV18 and TRBJ2-5, with D possibly matching TRBD1 (6 bases). The germline CDR1 and CDR2 sequences are KGHSH and LQKENI. The CDR3 is made up of 13 amino acids. V lost 3 bases, J lost 5 bases, and 10 bases lay in between. The full variable domain, rest sourced from reference TRBV18 and TRBJ2-5, is NAGVMQNPRHLVRRRGQEARLRCSPMKGHSHVYWYRQLPEEGLKFMVYLQKENIIDESGMPKERFSAEFPKEGPSILRIQQVVRGDSAAYFCASSPGQKETQYFGPGTRLLVL.

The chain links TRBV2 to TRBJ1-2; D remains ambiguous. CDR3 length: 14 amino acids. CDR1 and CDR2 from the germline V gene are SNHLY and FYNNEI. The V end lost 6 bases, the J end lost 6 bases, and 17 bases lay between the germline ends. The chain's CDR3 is CASSPLRDTDGYTF. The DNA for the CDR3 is TGTGCCAGCAGCCCCCTCCGAGACACCGATGGCTACACCTTC.

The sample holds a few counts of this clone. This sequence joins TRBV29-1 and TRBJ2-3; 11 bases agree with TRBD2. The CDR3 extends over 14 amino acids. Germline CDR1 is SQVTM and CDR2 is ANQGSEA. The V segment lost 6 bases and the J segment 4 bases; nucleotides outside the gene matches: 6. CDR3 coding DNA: TGCAGCGTCCTGAGTAGCGGGGGGGCAGATACGCAGTATTTT. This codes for CSVLSSGGADTQYF.

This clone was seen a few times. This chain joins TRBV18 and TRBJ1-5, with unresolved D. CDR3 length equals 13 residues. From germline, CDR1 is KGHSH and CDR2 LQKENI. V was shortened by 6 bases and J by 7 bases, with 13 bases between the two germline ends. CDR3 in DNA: TGTGCCAGCTCCCCGGGTTCATTCCAGCCCCAGCATTTT. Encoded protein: CASSPGSFQPQHF.

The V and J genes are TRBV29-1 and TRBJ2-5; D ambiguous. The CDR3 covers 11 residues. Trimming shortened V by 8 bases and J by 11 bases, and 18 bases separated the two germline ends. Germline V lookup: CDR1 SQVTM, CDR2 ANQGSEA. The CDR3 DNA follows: TGCAGCCACCTTAGTATGGAGTCTCAGTACTTC. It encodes CSHLSMESQYF.

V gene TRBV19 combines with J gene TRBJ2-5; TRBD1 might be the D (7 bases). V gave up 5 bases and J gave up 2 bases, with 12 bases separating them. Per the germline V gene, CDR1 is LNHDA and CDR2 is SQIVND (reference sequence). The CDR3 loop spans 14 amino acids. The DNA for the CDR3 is TGTGCCAGTAGTTCGCGGGGACAGCAAGAGACCCAGTACTTC. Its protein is CASSSRGQQETQYF.

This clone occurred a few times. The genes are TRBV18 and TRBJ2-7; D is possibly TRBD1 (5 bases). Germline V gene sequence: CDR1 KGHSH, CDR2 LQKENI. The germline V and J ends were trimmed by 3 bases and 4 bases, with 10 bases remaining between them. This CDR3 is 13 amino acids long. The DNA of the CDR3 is TGTGCCAGCTCACCGGTAAGGGGTTACGAGCAGTACTTC. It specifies CASSPVRGYEQYF.

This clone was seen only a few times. This CDR3 reads CASSFGDSAAFF. In nucleotides, the CDR3 is TGTGCCAGCAGCTTTGGGGACAGCGCGGCTTTCTTT. This rearrangement joins TRBV5-6 to TRBJ1-1; TRBD1 aligns across 7 bases. J was trimmed by 11 bases and V by 2 bases; bases with no gene match: 6. Looked up from germline, CDR1 is SGHDT and CDR2 is YYEEEE. The CDR3 is made up of 12 amino acids.

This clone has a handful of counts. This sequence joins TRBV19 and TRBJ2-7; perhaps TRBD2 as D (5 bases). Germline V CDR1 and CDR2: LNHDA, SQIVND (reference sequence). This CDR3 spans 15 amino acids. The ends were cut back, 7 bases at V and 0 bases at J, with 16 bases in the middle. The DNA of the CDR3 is TGTGCCAGTAAATCGAGGGAGACCTACTCCTACGAGCAGTACTTC. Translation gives CASKSRETYSYEQYF.

This CDR3 is CASSSPGQGSSKTQYF. In DNA form, the CDR3 reads TGTGCCAGTAGTTCGCCGGGACAGGGGAGTTCGAAGACCCAGTACTTC. The rearrangement joins TRBV19 to TRBJ2-5; 10 positions match TRBD1. The germline V gene has CDR1 LNHDA and CDR2 SQIVND (reference sequence). Unmatched junction bases numbered 12, after V lost 5 bases and J lost 6 bases. This CDR3 comprises 16 residues.

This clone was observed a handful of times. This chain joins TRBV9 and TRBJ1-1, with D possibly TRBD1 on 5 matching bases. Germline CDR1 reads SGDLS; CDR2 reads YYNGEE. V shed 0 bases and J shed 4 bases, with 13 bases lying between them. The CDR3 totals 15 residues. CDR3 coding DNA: TGTGCCAGCAGCGTAGATGGACGGGGGGTCACTGAAGCTTTCTTT. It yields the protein CASSVDGRGVTEAFF.

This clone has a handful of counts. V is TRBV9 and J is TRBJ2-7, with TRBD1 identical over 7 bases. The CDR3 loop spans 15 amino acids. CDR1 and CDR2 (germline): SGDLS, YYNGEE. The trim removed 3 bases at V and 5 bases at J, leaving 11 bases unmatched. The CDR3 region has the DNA TGTGCCAGCAGCGCCCAGACAGGGCCGGTGGACGAGCAGTACTTC. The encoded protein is CASSAQTGPVDEQYF. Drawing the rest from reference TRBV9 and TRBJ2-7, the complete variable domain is DSGVTQTPKHLITATGQRVTLRCSPRSGDLSVYWYQQSLDQGLQFLIQYYNGEERAKGNILERFSAQQFPDLHSELNLSSLELGDSALYFCASSAQTGPVDEQYFGPGTRLTVT.

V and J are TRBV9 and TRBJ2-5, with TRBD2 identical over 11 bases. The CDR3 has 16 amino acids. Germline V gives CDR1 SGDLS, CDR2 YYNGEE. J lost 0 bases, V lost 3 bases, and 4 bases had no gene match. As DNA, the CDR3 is TGTGCCAGCAGCGCTAGCGGGGGGCGATACCAAGAGACCCAGTACTTC. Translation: CASSASGGRYQETQYF. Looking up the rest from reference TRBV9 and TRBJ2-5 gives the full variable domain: DSGVTQTPKHLITATGQRVTLRCSPRSGDLSVYWYQQSLDQGLQFLIQYYNGEERAKGNILERFSAQQFPDLHSELNLSSLELGDSALYFCASSASGGRYQETQYFGPGTRLLVL.

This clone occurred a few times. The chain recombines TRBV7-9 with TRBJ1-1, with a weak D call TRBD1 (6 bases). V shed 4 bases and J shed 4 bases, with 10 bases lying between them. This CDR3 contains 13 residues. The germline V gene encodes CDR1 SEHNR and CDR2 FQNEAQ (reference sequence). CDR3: CASSSQGRTEAFF. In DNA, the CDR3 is TGTGCCAGCAGCTCGCAGGGGCGCACTGAAGCTTTCTTT.

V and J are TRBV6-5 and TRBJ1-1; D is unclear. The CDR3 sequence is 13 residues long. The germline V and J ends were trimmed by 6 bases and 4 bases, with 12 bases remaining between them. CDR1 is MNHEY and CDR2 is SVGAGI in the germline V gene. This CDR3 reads CASRLPHGTEAFF. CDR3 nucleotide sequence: TGTGCCAGCAGGCTGCCCCACGGCACTGAAGCTTTCTTT.

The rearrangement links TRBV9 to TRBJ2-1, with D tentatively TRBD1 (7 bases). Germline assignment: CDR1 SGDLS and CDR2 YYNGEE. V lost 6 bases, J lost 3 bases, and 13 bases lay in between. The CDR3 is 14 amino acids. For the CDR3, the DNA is TGTGCCAGCAACCAGGGGGGCCACTACAATGAGCAGTTCTTC. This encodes CASNQGGHYNEQFF.